The next 6 T cell receptor beta chains were all read from a single sample in a study of T cell changes during pregnancy in multiple sclerosis. The assay was immunoSEQ multiplex PCR, and TCRdb's table has in-frame clones only and misses some. The table has fewer than 65,000 clones, 93% seen once; the top ten hold around 1.9%. This specimen was peripheral blood, taken in the second trimester of pregnancy. The receptors here all came from a female donor with multiple sclerosis, enrolled in a pregnancy study.

The chain combines TRBV4-3 with TRBJ2-3; D might be TRBD2 (5 bases). The germline CDR1 and CDR2 sequences are LGHNA and YSLEER. The V gene lost 4 bases and the J gene lost 4 bases, with 18 bases spanning the gap. The CDR3 consists of 16 residues. As DNA, the CDR3 is TGCGCCAGCAGCCCCATGGAAGGGAGTGGGGCAGATACGCAGTATTTT. Translating it yields CASSPMEGSGADTQYF.

The chain employs TRBV11-3 and TRBJ1-2, with TRBD1 identical over 8 bases. The V gene end was trimmed by 5 bases and the J gene end by 8 bases; junction bases not matched to a gene: 7. Looked up from germline, CDR1 is SGHNT and CDR2 is YENEEA. The CDR3 length is 13 residues. The CDR3 sequence: CASSPDRVEGYTF. Written as DNA, the CDR3 is TGTGCCAGCAGCCCGGACAGGGTGGAGGGCTACACCTTC.

The V call is TRBV27, the J call TRBJ2-5, with TRBD2 as a possible D gene (6 bases). Matching the DNA end better, TRBJ2-7 makes the J call doubtful. Germline V gives CDR1 MNHEY, CDR2 SMNVEV (reference sequence). The CDR3 totals 15 residues. The CDR3 reads CASRYSRDLIYEQYF. The CDR3 DNA reads as TGTGCCAGCAGATACTCGCGGGACTTGATCTACGAGCAGTACTTC.

V gene TRBV2 combines with J gene TRBJ2-1; 7 bases match TRBD2. The J segment lost 6 bases and the V segment lost 6 bases, leaving 2 bases of the junction unmatched. The CDR3 runs to 12 residues. The germline V gene encodes CDR1 SNHLY and CDR2 FYNNEI. CDR3 sequence (DNA): TGTGCCAGCAGCTGGGGGGGCAATGAGCAGTTCTTC. This codes for CASSWGGNEQFF.

The V and J genes are TRBV27 and TRBJ1-4, with D perhaps TRBD1 (6 bases). Per the germline V gene, CDR1 is MNHEY and CDR2 is SMNVEV (reference sequence). V lost 2 bases and J lost 7, with 11 bases in between. The CDR3 has 14 amino acids. The CDR3, as DNA: TGTGCCAGCAGTTTAGGGGGGGCGGGTGAAAAACTGTTTTTT. Its protein is CASSLGGAGEKLFF.

The chain uses TRBV2 and TRBJ2-7; possible D gene TRBD2, 5 bases. The CDR3 extends over 12 amino acids. The ends were cut back, 6 bases at V and 2 bases at J, with 8 bases in the middle. CDR1 is SNHLY and CDR2 is FYNNEI in the germline V gene. The CDR3 loop reads CASRGSPYEQYF. The CDR3 nucleotides are TGTGCCAGCAGGGGGAGCCCCTACGAGCAGTACTTC.